This entry is about one TCR beta chain. In the authors' methods: Amplified reference gene primers provided the basis for estimating nucleated cell counts. Assay: immunoSEQ multiplex PCR; the TCRdb copy retains only in-frame clones and omits some. The V and J calls and clone size were taken over from that table, and D and trimming were inferred from the DNA. The sample yields nearly 350,000 clones, 65% to 85% seen once. The data stem from a study of blood T cell repertoires in COVID-19. Study-level background: Spain, Italy and the United States supplied samples that represented acute and convalescent COVID-19. Sample material is recorded as cDNA or gDNA derived from T cells, B-cell-depleted T cells, or PBMCs.

Germline CDR1 and CDR2: SEHNR and FQNEAQ (reference sequence). J lost 8 bases, V lost 5 bases, and 15 bases had no gene match. The CDR3 is 17 amino acids. The source material was peripheral blood. This sequence was found in a man aged 25-45 years with active or convalescent COVID-19. The chain couples TRBV7-9 to TRBJ1-5; TRBD1 matches at 10 bases. CDR3 DNA: TGTGCCAGCAGCCGATTTTCCGGGACAGGGGAAGAAAAGCCCCAGCATTTT. Translated, it gives CASSRFSGTGEEKPQHF.